This is a list of T cell receptor beta chains from one sample in a study of T-cell memory formation after mild COVID-19. TCRdb re-called the 5' RACE reads with MiXCR, one entry per CDR3 protein. Counted here are around 430,000 distinct CDR3 sequences, 15% to 20% occurring once; the ten biggest clones make up 20% to 25%. The sample was PBMCs or a T cell subset sorted from them (not recorded which). These receptors came from a man younger than 35 who had mild COVID-19 (a few samples of this study predate the infection). Cell type and time point are not known. CDR3s include the opening cysteine and the closing phenylalanine or tryptophan.

V: TRBV6-5
length: 15
CDR3: CASSYESFGNSPLHF

V: TRBV7-3
length: 14
CDR3: CASSPGQGVSGYTF

V: TRBV5-4
length: 15
CDR3: CASSPASGAQETQYF

V: TRBV5-1
length: 14
CDR3: CASSLEQGASGYTF

V: TRBV20-1
length: 12
CDR3: CRVLGAGNEQFF

V: TRBV12-3/TRBV12-4
length: 13
CDR3: CASSMNRGYEQYF

V: TRBV4-1
length: 16
CDR3: CASSRTWGRSQETQYF

V: TRBV12-3/TRBV12-4
length: 11
CDR3: CASTLEGELFF

V: TRBV6-5
length: 17
CDR3: CASSSRADIIREGEAFF

V: TRBV6-1
length: 16
CDR3: CASSPLGGRGNTEAFF

V: TRBV5-1
length: 14
CDR3: CASSAGTTQDEQFF

V: TRBV5-1
length: 15
CDR3: CASSISRREGNEQFF

V: TRBV20-1
length: 13
CDR3: CSASPDMNTEAFF

V: TRBV5-1
length: 16
CDR3: CASSITIGGASDTQYF

V: TRBV11-2
length: 15
CDR3: CASSLSTLPEETQYF

V: TRBV3-2
length: 14
CDR3: CASSQDRSYNEQFF

V: TRBV2
length: 11
CDR3: CASRALAGYTF

V: TRBV7-2
length: 17
CDR3: CASSYDRTSGGGNEQFF

V: TRBV5-1
length: 17
CDR3: CASSWSYGNRGKGEAFF

V: TRBV7-2
length: 16
CDR3: CASSLNPTEKGYGYTF

V: TRBV20-1
length: 17
CDR3: CSARDRTAQELEDTQYF

V: TRBV6-5
length: 13
CDR3: CASFRDRGYGYTF

V: TRBV11-2
length: 14
CDR3: CASSLDGGPETQYF

V: TRBV7-8
length: 13
CDR3: CASSFKGVNEQFF

V: TRBV7-2
length: 14
CDR3: CASSLEWGIGGYTF

V: TRBV24-1
length: 14
CDR3: CATRCTRCGLPQHF

V: TRBV5-1
length: 13
CDR3: CASRFSTDSPLHF

V: TRBV27
length: 19
CDR3: CASSLEGGWGATNNQPQHF

V: TRBV20-1
length: 13
CDR3: CSARLLAGYEQYF

V: TRBV19
length: 14
CDR3: CASRLTGLNTEAFF

V: TRBV4-1
length: 17
CDR3: CASSQETGRVGYNEQFF

V: TRBV20-1
length: 14
CDR3: CSARPAGQQETQYF

V: TRBV5-1
length: 13
CDR3: CASSPRQLYEQYF

V: TRBV4-3
length: 13
CDR3: CASSQRGTSEAFF

V: TRBV20-1
length: 14
CDR3: CSAGGPTGYNEQFF

V: TRBV20-1
length: 13
CDR3: CSARGDLADTQYF